Sequencing of this T cell receptor (beta chain) was carried out in a study of T cell changes during pregnancy in multiple sclerosis. Here immunoSEQ multiplex PCR was the method, and the copy in TCRdb shows in-frame clones only, minus some. The sample holds some 40,000 clones, over 80% seen once. With 5 bases removed from V and 1 base from J, the gap between germline ends came to 15 bases. From germline, CDR1 is MNHEY and CDR2 SVGAGI. The length of the CDR3 is 15 residues. The sequence was collected from a female donor with multiple sclerosis, enrolled in a pregnancy study. This chain connects TRBV6-5 to TRBJ2-7; D possibly corresponds to TRBD2 (6 bases). The sequenced sample was CD8+ T cells from peripheral blood mononuclear cells, obtained before pregnancy. CDR3 nucleotide sequence: TGTGCCAGCAGTCTGGGCGGGACGAGGTCCTACGAGCAGTACTTC. Residues: CASSLGGTRSYEQYF.